The subject of this entry is one TCR beta chain. The antigen is unknown. This record belongs to a study of radiotherapy plus CTLA-4 blockade in lung cancer. General study results and limits: Expansion in blood of tumor-derived TCR clones was seen after radiotherapy plus ipilimumab.

Focal radiation and CTLA-4 blockade (ipilimumab) were tested in chemo-refractory metastatic non-small-cell lung cancer patients. This CDR3 spans 12 amino acids. Germline V gene lookup returns CDR1 LGHNT and CDR2 FRNRAP. V lost 6 bases, J lost 8 bases, and 13 bases lay in between. Produced via immunoSEQ multiplex PCR; TCRdb's table is partial and in-frame only. This table holds 40,000 to 55,000 clones, 86% found once. The sequenced sample was peripheral blood, obtained from a patient treated with radiotherapy plus ipilimumab. This sequence originates from a human donor with non-small cell lung cancer that progressed on radiotherapy plus ipilimumab. Some clones in this sample may be carry-over from other donors' samples. The chain has TRBV12-5 and TRBJ1-1; D might be TRBD1 (5 bases). The CDR3 here is CASGNPPGEAFF. In DNA, the CDR3 is TGTGCTAGTGGAAATCCGCCAGGGGAAGCTTTCTTT.